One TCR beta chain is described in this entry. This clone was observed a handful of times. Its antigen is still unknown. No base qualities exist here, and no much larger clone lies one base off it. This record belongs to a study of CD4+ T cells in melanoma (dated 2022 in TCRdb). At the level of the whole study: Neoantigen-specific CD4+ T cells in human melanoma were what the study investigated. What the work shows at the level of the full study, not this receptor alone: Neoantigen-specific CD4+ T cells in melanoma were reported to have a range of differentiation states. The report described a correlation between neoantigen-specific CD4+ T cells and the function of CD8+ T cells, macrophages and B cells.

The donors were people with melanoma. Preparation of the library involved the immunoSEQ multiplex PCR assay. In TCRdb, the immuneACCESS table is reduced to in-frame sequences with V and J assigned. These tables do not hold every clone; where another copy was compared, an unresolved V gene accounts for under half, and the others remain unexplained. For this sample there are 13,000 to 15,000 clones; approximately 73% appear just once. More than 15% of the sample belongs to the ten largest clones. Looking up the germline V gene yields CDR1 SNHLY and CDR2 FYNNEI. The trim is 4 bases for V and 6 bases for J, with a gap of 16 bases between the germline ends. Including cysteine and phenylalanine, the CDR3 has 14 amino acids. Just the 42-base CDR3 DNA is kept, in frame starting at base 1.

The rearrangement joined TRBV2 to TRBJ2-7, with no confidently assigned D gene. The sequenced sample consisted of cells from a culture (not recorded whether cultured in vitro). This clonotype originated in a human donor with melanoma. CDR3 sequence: CASSAQSLTGEQYF. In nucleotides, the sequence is TGTGCCAGCAGTGCCCAATCCCTAACGGGCGAGCAGTACTTC.